This T cell receptor (beta chain) is from a study of cytomegalovirus exposure and HLA in healthy donors. About the study: Of all 400 or so donors who were genotyped, around 79% belonged to the Caucasian-associated ancestry cluster.

Study-wide findings and caveats: Some highly shared sequence variants likely arose as a pipeline artifact.

The PCR used 60 Vbeta and 13 Jbeta primers. Data came from immunoSEQ multiplex PCR; TCRdb stores just in-frame clones and leaves some out. The sample records over 150,000 clones, 70% to 80% being singletons. In regard to this clone: Its cognate antigen is unknown.

J gave up 1 base and V 5 bases, and 3 bases lay outside the gene matches. The germline V gene has CDR1 SGHRS and CDR2 YFSETQ. The CDR3 covers 14 residues. The sequence derives from a man aged 25-40 years in good health and CMV-seropositive. Source material: PBMCs. The chain couples TRBV5-1 to TRBJ2-5; TRBD1 aligns across 9 bases. The CDR3 bases are TGCGCCAGCAGTCGACAGGGGGTCCAAGAGACCCAGTACTTC. As protein: CASSRQGVQETQYF.